This TCR beta chain is from a study of blood T cells in healthy people across ages. The study's findings and limits: Diversity of TCR beta per million T cells declined in a roughly linear way with age.

Remarks on this clonotype: The antigen is undetermined.

Every donor contributed around 10 milliliters of peripheral blood by blood draw. The authors extracted at least 6 micrograms of total RNA per sample. V lost 4 bases and J lost 2, with 8 bases in between. Germline lookup yields CDR1 SQVTM and CDR2 ANQGSEA. The CDR3 has 12 amino acids. PCR was performed a second time for about 6 to 11 cycles using a sample-barcoded 5' primer and a J-beta primer mix. The authors tagged each cDNA molecule using a template-switch adaptor with 12 random nucleotides. TCRdb itself ran the 5' RACE reads through MiXCR, one entry per CDR3 protein. The sample contains 550,000 to 750,000 distinct CDR3 sequences, about 21% of which appear only once.

The TCR comes from a man in his 70s in good health. Sequencing was carried out using blood. The genes are TRBV29-1 and TRBJ2-5; no reliable D call. As DNA, the CDR3 is TGCAGCGTTGTCGGAAAGCAAGAGACCCAGTACTTC. Translated, it gives CSVVGKQETQYF.